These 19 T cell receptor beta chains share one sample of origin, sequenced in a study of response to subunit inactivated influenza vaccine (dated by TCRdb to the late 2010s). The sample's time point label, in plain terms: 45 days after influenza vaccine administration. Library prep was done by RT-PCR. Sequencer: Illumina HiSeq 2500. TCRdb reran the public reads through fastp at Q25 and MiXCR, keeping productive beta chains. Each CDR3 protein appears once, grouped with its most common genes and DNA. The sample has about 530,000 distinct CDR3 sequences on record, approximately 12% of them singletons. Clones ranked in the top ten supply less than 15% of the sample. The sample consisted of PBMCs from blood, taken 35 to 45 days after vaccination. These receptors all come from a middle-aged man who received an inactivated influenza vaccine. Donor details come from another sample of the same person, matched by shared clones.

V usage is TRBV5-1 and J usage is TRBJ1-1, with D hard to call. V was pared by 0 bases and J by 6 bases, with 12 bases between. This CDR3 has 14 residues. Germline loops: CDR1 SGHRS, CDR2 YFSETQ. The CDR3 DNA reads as TGCGCCAGCAGCTTGGAGTGGGGAAGGGCTGAAGCTTTCTTT. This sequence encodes CASSLEWGRAEAFF.

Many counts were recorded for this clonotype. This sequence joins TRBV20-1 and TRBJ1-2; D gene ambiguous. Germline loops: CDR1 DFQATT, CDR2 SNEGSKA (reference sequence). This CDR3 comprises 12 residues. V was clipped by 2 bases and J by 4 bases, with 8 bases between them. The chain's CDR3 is CSARRNTYGYTF. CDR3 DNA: TGCAGTGCTAGACGGAACACCTATGGCTACACCTTC.

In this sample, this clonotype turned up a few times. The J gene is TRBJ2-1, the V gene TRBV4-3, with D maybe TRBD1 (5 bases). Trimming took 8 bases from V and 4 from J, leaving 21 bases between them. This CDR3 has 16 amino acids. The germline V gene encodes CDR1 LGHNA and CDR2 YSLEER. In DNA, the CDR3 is TGCGCCAGCTCAGCCAGGGTTTCGTCGGTTTACAATGAGCAGTTCTTC. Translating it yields CASSARVSSVYNEQFF.

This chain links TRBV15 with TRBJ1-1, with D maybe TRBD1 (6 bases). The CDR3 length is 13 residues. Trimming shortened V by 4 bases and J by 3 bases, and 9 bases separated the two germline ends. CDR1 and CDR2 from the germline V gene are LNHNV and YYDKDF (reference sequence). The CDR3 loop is CATSTDRYTEAFF. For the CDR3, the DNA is TGTGCCACCAGCACGGACAGATACACTGAAGCTTTCTTT.

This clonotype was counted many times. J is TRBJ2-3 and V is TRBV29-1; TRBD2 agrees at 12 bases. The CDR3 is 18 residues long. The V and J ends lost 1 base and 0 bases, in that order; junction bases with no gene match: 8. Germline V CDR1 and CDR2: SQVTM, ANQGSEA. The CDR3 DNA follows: TGCAGCGTTGAAGGCCCCGGGACTAGCGGGCCTAGCACAGATACGCAGTATTTT. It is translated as CSVEGPGTSGPSTDTQYF.

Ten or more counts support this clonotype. The CDR3 sequence: CASSSSSGVNTGELFF. Here the CDR3 DNA reads TGTGCCAGCAGTTCATCTAGCGGGGTGAACACCGGGGAGCTGTTTTTT. The chain recombines TRBV27 with TRBJ2-2; 9 positions match TRBD2. The V gene's germline CDR1 is MNHEY and CDR2 SMNVEV (reference sequence). V shed 4 bases, J shed 1 base, and the junction held 4 bases outside the gene matches. The CDR3 is 16 amino acids.

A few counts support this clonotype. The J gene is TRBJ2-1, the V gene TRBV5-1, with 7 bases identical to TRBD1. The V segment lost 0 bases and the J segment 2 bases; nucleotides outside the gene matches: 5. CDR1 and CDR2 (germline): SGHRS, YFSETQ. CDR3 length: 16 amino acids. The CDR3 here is CASSLGRGTAYNEQFF. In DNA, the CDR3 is TGCGCCAGCAGCTTGGGCAGGGGGACGGCCTACAATGAGCAGTTCTTC. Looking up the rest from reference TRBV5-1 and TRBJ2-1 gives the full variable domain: KAGVTQTPRYLIKTRGQQVTLSCSPISGHRSVSWYQQTPGQGLQFLFEYFSETQRNKGNFPGRFSGRQFSNSRSEMNVSTLELGDSALYLCASSLGRGTAYNEQFFGPGTRLTVL.

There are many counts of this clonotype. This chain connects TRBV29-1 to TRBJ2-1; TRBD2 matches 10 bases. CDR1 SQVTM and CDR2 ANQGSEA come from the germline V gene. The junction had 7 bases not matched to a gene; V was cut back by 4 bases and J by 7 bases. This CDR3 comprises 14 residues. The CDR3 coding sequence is TGCAGCGTTGTCCTGGGACTAGCGAGGAATGAGCAGTTCTTC. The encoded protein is CSVVLGLARNEQFF.

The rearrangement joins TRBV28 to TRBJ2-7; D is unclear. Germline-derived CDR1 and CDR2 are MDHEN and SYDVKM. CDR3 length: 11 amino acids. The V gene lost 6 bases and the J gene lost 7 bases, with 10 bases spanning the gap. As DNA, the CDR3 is TGTGCCAGCAGGCAGAAGTGGGAGCAGTACTTC. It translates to CASRQKWEQYF. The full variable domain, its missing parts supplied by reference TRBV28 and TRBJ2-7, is DVKVTQSSRYLVKRTGEKVFLECVQDMDHENMFWYRQDPGLGLRLIYFSYDVKMKEKGDIPEGYSVSREKKERFSLILESASTNQTSMYLCASRQKWEQYFGPGTRLTVT.

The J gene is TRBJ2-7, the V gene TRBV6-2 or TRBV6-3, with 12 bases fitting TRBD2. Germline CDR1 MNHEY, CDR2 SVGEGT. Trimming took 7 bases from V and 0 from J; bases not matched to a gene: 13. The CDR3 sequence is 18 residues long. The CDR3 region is CASNTPGLAGVSSYEQYF. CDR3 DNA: TGTGCCAGCAACACTCCGGGACTAGCGGGTGTTAGCTCCTACGAGCAGTACTTC.

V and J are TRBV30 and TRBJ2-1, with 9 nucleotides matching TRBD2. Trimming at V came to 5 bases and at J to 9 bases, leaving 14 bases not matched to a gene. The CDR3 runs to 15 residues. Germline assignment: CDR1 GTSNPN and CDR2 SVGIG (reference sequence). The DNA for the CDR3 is TGTGCCTGGGGTCGAGCGGGGGGCATGATTGGTGAGCAGTTCTTC. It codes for CAWGRAGGMIGEQFF.

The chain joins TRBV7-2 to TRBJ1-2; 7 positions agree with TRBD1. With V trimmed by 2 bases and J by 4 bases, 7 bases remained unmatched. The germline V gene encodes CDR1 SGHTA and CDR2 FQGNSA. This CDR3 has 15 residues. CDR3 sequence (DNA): TGTGCCAGCAGCTTAACGGCCTGGGACAGCTATGGCTACACCTTC. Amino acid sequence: CASSLTAWDSYGYTF.

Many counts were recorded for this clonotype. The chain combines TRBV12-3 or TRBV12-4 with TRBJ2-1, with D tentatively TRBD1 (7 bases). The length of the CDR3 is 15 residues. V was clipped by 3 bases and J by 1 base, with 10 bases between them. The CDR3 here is CASSFSGGSYNEQFF. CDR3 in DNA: TGTGCCAGCAGTTTCTCAGGGGGGTCCTACAATGAGCAGTTCTTC.

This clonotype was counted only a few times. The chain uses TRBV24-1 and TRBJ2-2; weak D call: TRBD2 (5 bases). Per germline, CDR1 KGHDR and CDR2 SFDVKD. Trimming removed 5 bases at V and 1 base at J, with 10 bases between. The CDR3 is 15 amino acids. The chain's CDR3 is CATSGGGVNTGELFF. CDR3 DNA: TGTGCCACCAGTGGTGGAGGAGTGAACACCGGGGAGCTGTTTTTT.

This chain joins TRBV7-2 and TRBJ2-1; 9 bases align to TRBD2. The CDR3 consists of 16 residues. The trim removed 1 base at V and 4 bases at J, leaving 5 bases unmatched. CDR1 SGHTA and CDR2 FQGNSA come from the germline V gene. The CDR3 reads CASSLDSSGDYNEQFF. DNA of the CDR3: TGTGCCAGCAGCTTAGACTCTAGCGGGGATTACAATGAGCAGTTCTTC.

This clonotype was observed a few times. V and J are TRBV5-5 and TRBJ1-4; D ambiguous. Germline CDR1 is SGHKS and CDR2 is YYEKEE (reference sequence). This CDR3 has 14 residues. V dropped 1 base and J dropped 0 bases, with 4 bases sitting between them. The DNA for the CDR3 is TGTGCCAGCAGCTTGTACGCAACTAATGAAAAACTGTTTTTT. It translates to CASSLYATNEKLFF.

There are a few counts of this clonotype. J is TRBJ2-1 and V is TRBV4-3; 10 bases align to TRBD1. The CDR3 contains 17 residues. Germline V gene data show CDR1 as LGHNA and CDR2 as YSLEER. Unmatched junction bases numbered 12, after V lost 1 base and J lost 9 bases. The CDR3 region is CASSQGWGTGAKGEQFF. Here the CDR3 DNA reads TGCGCCAGCAGCCAAGGCTGGGGGACAGGGGCTAAGGGTGAGCAGTTCTTC.

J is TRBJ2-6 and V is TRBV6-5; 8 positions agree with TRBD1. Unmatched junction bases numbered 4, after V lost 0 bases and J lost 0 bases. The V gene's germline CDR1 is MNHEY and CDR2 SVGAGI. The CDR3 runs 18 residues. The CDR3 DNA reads TGTGCCAGCAGTTACTCCCGACAGGGGTACTCTGGGGCCAACGTCCTGACTTTC. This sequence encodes CASSYSRQGYSGANVLTF.

The CDR3 nucleotides are TGTGCCAGCAGTTCAGGGACAGGGGACGGCTATGGCTACACCTTC. It encodes CASSSGTGDGYGYTF. V usage is TRBV28 and J usage is TRBJ1-2; 10 nucleotides line up with TRBD1. With V trimmed by 4 bases and J by 4 bases, 6 bases remained unmatched. Germline CDR1 is MDHEN and CDR2 is SYDVKM. The CDR3 is 15 amino acids.